This TCR beta chain came from a study of blood T cell repertoires in COVID-19. This CDR3 region has 15 residues. Germline CDR1 MNHEY, CDR2 SVGAGI. V dropped 6 bases and J dropped 7 bases, with 21 bases sitting between them. Generated by immunoSEQ multiplex PCR, the TCRdb table keeps only in-frame clones and is missing some. The profile shows around 340,000 clones, approximately 91% of them singletons. This rearrangement joins TRBV6-5 to TRBJ2-5, with D perhaps TRBD1 (8 bases). The clonotype originates from a woman aged 25 to 39 who had been exposed to COVID-19. The sample consisted of PBMCs or T cells enriched from blood (not recorded which). The CDR3 nucleotides are TGTGCCAGCAGGATTGACAGGGGAGGGGAACCGACCCAGTACTTC. Translation: CASRIDRGGEPTQYF.